Listed below are T cell receptor beta chains from one sample, sequenced in a study of blood T cell repertoires in COVID-19. Clones were read by immunoSEQ multiplex PCR, and TCRdb kept only the in-frame ones, dropping some. This table has about 160,000 clones, roughly 84% appearing once. Input material: peripheral blood. These receptors were collected from a man in his 60s who had recovered from COVID-19. CDR3s include the opening cysteine and the closing phenylalanine or tryptophan. The D gene is left open where the match is weak. Rows give clone size only sometimes, using once, few, many, or a class for an expanded clone.

TRBJ1-2 | NA | 19 | NA | TRBV15 | TGTGCCACCAGCAGAGATCTTTTGGGGGCCCAGCTTTCGAACTATGGCTACACCTTC | CATSRDLLGAQLSNYGYTF
TRBJ1-4 | NA | 17 | NA | TRBV21-1 | TGTGCCAGCAGCAGAGGACAGGATAGATGGACTAATGAAAAACTGTTTTTT | CASSRGQDRWTNEKLFF
TRBJ2-7 | TRBD1 | 13 | NA | TRBV6-5 | TGTGCCAGCAGTTACTCGAAGGGACAGGGGTTATACTTC | CASSYSKGQGLYF
TRBJ1-6 | NA | 13 | NA | TRBV25-1 | TGTGCCAGCAGGGCAAACAGGGTTTCACCCCTCCACTTT | CASRANRVSPLHF
TRBJ2-5 | TRBD2 | 14 | NA | TRBV6-6 | TGTGCCAGCAGACCACTAGCGGGGGATGAGACCCAGTACTTC | CASRPLAGDETQYF
TRBJ2-2 | TRBD2 | 14 | NA | TRBV25-1 | TGTGCCAGCCGAAGCGGGGTGCACACCGGGGAGCTGTTTTTT | CASRSGVHTGELFF
TRBJ1-2 | TRBD1 | 14 | few | TRBV27 | TGTGCCAGCAGTTCGCCAGGGGGCGGGTATGGCTACACCTTC | CASSSPGGGYGYTF
TRBJ2-1 | TRBD2 | 17 | NA | TRBV5-1 | TGCGCCAGCAGCTTAGGGCGGGGGGGCCTAAGGCACAATGAGCAGTTCTTC | CASSLGRGGLRHNEQFF
TRBJ2-7 | TRBD2 | 16 | NA | TRBV7-9 | TGTGCCAGCAGCTTGACTAGCGGGGACCCATTCTACGAGCAGTACTTC | CASSLTSGDPFYEQYF
TRBJ2-1 | NA | 14 | NA | TRBV7-3 | TGTGCCAGCAGCTCCGGCCGGGTTGGGAATGAGCAGTTCTTC | CASSSGRVGNEQFF
TRBJ1-3 | NA | 14 | once | TRBV11-2 | TGTGCCAGCAGCTTAGGGCTGCCTGGAAACACCATATATTTT | CASSLGLPGNTIYF
TRBJ1-1 | NA | 14 | NA | TRBV7-3 | TGTGCCAGCAGCTCCGGGGGGCAGAACACTGAAGCTTTCTTT | CASSSGGQNTEAFF
TRBJ1-3 | TRBD1 | 13 | once | TRBV9 | TGTGCCAGCGGACAGGGTGCAGGAAACACCATATATTTT | CASGQGAGNTIYF
TRBJ1-1 | NA | 14 | NA | TRBV19 | TGTGCCAGTAGTATAATCACGGGTTTTACTGAAGCTTTCTTT | CASSIITGFTEAFF
TRBJ1-1 | NA | 13 | NA | TRBV30 | TGTGCCTGGGGGCTAGGCAATTCCCGGGAGGCTTTCTTT | CAWGLGNSREAFF
TRBJ2-3 | NA | 13 | NA | TRBV20-1 | TGCAGTGCTAGTCCGGGTGTAGCAGATACGCAGTATTTT | CSASPGVADTQYF
TRBJ2-1 | TRBD2 | 16 | NA | TRBV7-8 | TGTGCCAGCAGCCAAGGACTAGCGGGGGTGGTCAATGAGCAGTTCTTC | CASSQGLAGVVNEQFF
TRBJ1-2 | NA | 12 | NA | TRBV5-6 | TGTGCCAGCAGCTTAGTGCACTCCGGCTACACCTTC | CASSLVHSGYTF
TRBJ2-2 | NA | 14 | NA | TRBV7-9 | TGTGCCAGCAGCCAGGACAGCTACACCGGGGAGCTGTTTTTT | CASSQDSYTGELFF
TRBJ2-7 | NA | 16 | NA | TRBV18 | TGTGCCAGCTCCCGGGGAAGGGGGACCAGCAACTACGAGCAGTACTTC | CASSRGRGTSNYEQYF
TRBJ2-7 | TRBD2 | 14 | NA | TRBV19 | TGTGCCAGTAGTATAGCTAGCGGGGAATACGAGCAGTACTTC | CASSIASGEYEQYF
TRBJ2-5 | NA | 12 | NA | TRBV3-1/TRBV3-2 | TGTGCCAGCACCCAAGGGGGGCCGACCCAGTACTTC | CASTQGGPTQYF
TRBJ1-1 | TRBD1 | 14 | NA | TRBV5-1 | TGCGCCAGCAGCTTGTGGGGACAGGGCACTGAAGCTTTCTTT | CASSLWGQGTEAFF
TRBJ1-5 | NA | 14 | few | TRBV19 | TGTGCCAGTAGTACCACAGATAGCAATCAGCCCCAGCATTTT | CASSTTDSNQPQHF
TRBJ1-1 | NA | 14 | NA | TRBV5-4 | TGTGCCAGCAGCTTGAATATAGGGGACACTGAAGCTTTCTTT | CASSLNIGDTEAFF
TRBJ2-1 | TRBD1 | 15 | NA | TRBV7-3 | TGTGCCAGCAGCTCGGCGGACAGGGGGCGCGGTGAGCAGTTCTTC | CASSSADRGRGEQFF
TRBJ2-3 | NA | 14 | NA | TRBV7-9 | TGTGCCAGCAGCTTAGTGGGAGAGGCAGATACGCAGTATTTT | CASSLVGEADTQYF
TRBJ2-7 | TRBD1 | 16 | NA | TRBV11-2 | TGTGCCAGCAGCTTAGAGTTTGGGACAGGGGCACACGAGCAGTACTTC | CASSLEFGTGAHEQYF
TRBJ2-6 | TRBD2 | 20 | medium-sized | TRBV3-1/TRBV3-2 | TGTGCCAGCAGCCACCGACGGGAGGGCTCGCGGAAGGTTGGGGCCAACGTCCTGACTTTC | CASSHRREGSRKVGANVLTF
TRBJ1-3 | NA | 13 | NA | TRBV3-1/TRBV3-2 | TGTGCCAGCAGCCGGGACTCAGGAAACACCATATATTTT | CASSRDSGNTIYF
TRBJ1-1 | TRBD1 | 14 | NA | TRBV2 | TGTGCCAGCAGGACGGACAGGGAATACACTGAAGCTTTCTTT | CASRTDREYTEAFF
TRBJ1-2 | NA | 9 | NA | TRBV20-1 | TGCAGTGCGGGCAGGGCCCACACCTTC | CSAGRAHTF
TRBJ1-4 | TRBD1 | 19 | NA | TRBV9 | TGTGCCAGCAGCGCCCCCGGGACAGCCCCCAGGAGGTCTAATGAAAAACTGTTTTTT | CASSAPGTAPRRSNEKLFF
TRBJ1-4 | NA | 16 | NA | TRBV7-2 | TGTGCCAGCAGCTTAGTCGGCGGGTTTTCTAATGAAAAACTGTTTTTT | CASSLVGGFSNEKLFF
TRBJ1-4 | TRBD1 | 16 | once | TRBV7-9 | TGTGCCAGCAGCCTGTTAGGGACAGGGACGATCGAAAAACTGTTTTTT | CASSLLGTGTIEKLFF
TRBJ1-1 | TRBD1 | 14 | NA | TRBV14 | TGTGCCAGCAGGCGACAGGGGGAGAACACTGAAGCTTTCTTT | CASRRQGENTEAFF
TRBJ1-5 | NA | 15 | once | TRBV27 | NA | CASSFFGQGNQPQHF
TRBJ2-5 | TRBD2 | 16 | many | TRBV30 | TGTGCCTGGAGTGAGGCCCGGACTAGCGGGGGGAAGACCCAGTACTTC | CAWSEARTSGGKTQYF
TRBJ1-2 | NA | 14 | NA | TRBV7-3 | TGTGCCAGCAGCCCCATGGGGGGGAACTATGGCTACACCTTC | CASSPMGGNYGYTF
TRBJ1-1 | NA | 14 | NA | TRBV6-4 | TGTGCCAGCAGGAAAGGGGACATGAACACTGAAGCTTTCTTT | CASRKGDMNTEAFF
TRBJ1-2 | NA | 14 | NA | TRBV5-6 | TGTGCCAGCAGCTTGGAGTCCCAGGGGCTACGCTACACCTTC | CASSLESQGLRYTF
TRBJ1-5 | NA | 16 | NA | TRBV19 | TGTGCCAGTAGTCTTCTTTTGGGGGGTGGTGATCAGCCCCAGCATTTT | CASSLLLGGGDQPQHF
TRBJ2-7 | TRBD1 | 13 | NA | TRBV7-2 | TGTGCCAGCAGCTCGGGACAGTCCTACGAGCAGTACTTC | CASSSGQSYEQYF
TRBJ1-5 | NA | 13 | few | TRBV6-2/TRBV6-3 | TGTGCCAGCAGTAGGCAGAGGAATCAGCCCCAGCATTTT | CASSRQRNQPQHF
TRBJ2-2 | TRBD2 | 16 | once | TRBV4-3 | TGCGCCAGCAGCCAAGATCGCGGGGGGTACACCGGGGAGCTGTTTTTT | CASSQDRGGYTGELFF
TRBJ1-1 | TRBD1 | 18 | NA | TRBV5-1 | TGCGCCAGCAGCAACAGAGGAAAAATACAGGGGGCGAACACTGAAGCTTTCTTT | CASSNRGKIQGANTEAFF